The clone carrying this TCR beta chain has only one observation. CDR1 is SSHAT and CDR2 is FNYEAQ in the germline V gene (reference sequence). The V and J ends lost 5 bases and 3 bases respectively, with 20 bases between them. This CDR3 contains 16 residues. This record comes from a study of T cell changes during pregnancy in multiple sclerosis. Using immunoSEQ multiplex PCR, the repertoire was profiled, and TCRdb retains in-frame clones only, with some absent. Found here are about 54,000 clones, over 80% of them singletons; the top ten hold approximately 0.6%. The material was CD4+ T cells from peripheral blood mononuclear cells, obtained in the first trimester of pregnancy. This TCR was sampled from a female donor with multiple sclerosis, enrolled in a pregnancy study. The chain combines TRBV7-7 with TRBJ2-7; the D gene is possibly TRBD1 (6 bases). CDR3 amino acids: CASSARTDILRYEQYF. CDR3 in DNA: TGTGCCAGCAGCGCGCGGACAGACATATTACGCTACGAGCAGTACTTC.